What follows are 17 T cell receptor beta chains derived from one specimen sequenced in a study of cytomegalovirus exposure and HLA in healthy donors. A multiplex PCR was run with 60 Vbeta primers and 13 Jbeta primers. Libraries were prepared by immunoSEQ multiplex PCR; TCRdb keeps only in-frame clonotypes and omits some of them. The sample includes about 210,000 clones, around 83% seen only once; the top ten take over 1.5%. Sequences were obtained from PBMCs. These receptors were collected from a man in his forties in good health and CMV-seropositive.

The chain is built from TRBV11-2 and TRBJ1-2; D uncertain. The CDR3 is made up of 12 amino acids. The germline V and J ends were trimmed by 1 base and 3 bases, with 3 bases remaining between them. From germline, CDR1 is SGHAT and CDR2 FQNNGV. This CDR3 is CASSLADYGYTF. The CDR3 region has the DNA TGTGCCAGCAGCTTAGCCGACTATGGCTACACCTTC.

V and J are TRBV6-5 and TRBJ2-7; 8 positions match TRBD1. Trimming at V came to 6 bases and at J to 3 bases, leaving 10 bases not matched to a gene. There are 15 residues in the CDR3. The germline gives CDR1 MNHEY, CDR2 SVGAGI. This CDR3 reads CASSLSPGQDYEQYF. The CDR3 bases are TGTGCCAGCAGCCTAAGCCCGGGACAGGACTACGAGCAGTACTTC.

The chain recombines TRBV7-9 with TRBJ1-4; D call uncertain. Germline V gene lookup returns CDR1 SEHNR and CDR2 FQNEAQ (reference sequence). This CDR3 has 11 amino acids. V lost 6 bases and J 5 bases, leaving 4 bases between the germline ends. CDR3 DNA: TGTGCCAGCAGACTGAATGAAAAACTGTTTTTT. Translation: CASRLNEKLFF.

The CDR3 region is CASSALRGGNEKLFF. In DNA, the CDR3 is TGTGCCAGTAGTGCCCTAAGGGGTGGAAATGAAAAACTGTTTTTT. The chain employs TRBV19 and TRBJ1-4, with D perhaps TRBD1 (5 bases). The V gene's germline CDR1 is LNHDA and CDR2 SQIVND (reference sequence). V lost 5 bases and J 5 bases, leaving 15 bases between the germline ends. The CDR3 runs 15 residues. Based on the CDR3 plus reference TRBV19 and TRBJ1-4, the full variable domain is DGGITQSPKYLFRKEGQNVTLSCEQNLNHDAMYWYRQDPGQGLRLIYYSQIVNDFQKGDIAEGYSVSREKKESFPLTVTSAQKNPTAFYLCASSALRGGNEKLFFGSGTQLSVL.

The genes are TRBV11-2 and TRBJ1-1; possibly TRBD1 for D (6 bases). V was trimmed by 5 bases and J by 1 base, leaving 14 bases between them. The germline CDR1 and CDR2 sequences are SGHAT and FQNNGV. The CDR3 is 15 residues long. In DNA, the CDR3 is TGTGCCAGCAGCCAGGGGCAAGGGTGGAACACTGAAGCTTTCTTT. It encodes CASSQGQGWNTEAFF.

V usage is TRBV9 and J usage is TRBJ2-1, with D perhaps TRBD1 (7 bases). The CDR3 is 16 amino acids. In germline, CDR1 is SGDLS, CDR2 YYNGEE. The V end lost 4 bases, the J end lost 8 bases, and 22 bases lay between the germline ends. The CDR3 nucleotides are TGTGCCAGCAGCACAATTCGTTGGTCAGGGGGGTATGAGCAGTTCTTC. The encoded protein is CASSTIRWSGGYEQFF.

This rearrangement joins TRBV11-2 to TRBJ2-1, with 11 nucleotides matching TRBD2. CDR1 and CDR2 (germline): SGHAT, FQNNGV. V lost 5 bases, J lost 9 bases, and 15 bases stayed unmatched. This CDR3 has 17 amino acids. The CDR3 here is CASSQGTSGPRGGEQFF. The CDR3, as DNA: TGTGCCAGCAGCCAAGGGACTAGCGGACCTCGAGGGGGTGAGCAGTTCTTC. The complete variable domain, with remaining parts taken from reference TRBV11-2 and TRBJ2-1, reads EAGVAQSPRYKIIEKRQSVAFWCNPISGHATLYWYQQILGQGPKLLIQFQNNGVVDDSQLPKDRFSAERLKGVDSTLKIQPAKLEDSAVYLCASSQGTSGPRGGEQFFGPGTRLTVL.

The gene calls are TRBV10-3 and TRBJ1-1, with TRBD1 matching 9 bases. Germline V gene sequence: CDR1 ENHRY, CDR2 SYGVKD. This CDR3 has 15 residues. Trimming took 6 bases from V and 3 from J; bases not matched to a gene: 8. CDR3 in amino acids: CAIRDTGGAYTEAFF. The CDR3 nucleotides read TGTGCCATCAGGGACACAGGGGGCGCGTACACTGAAGCTTTCTTT.

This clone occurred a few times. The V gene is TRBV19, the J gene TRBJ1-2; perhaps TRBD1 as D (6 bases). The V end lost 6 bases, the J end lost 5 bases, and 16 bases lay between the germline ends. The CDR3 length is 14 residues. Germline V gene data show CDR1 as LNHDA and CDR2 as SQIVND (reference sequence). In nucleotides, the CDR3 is TGTGCCAGTAGGGTCGGACAGCTTAGTTATGGCTACACCTTC. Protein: CASRVGQLSYGYTF.

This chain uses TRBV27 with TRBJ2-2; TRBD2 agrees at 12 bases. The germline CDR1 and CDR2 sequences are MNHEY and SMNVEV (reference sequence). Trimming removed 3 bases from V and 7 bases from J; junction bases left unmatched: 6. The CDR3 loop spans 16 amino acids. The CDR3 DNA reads TGTGCCAGCAGTTTTCTAGCGGGAGGGCCCGGCGGGGAGCTGTTTTTT. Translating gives CASSFLAGGPGGELFF.

The CDR3 reads CASSLGPRGMGEQYF. The CDR3 DNA sequence: TGTGCCAGCAGCTTGGGTCCCAGGGGTATGGGCGAGCAGTACTTC. This sequence joins TRBV5-6 and TRBJ2-7, with D perhaps TRBD1 (6 bases). Trimming removed 0 bases from V and 6 bases from J, with 16 bases in between. This CDR3 is built from 15 residues. Germline lookup yields CDR1 SGHDT and CDR2 YYEEEE.

CDR3: CASSQEVANLGENTEAFF. CDR3 DNA: TGCGCCAGCAGCCAAGAAGTCGCCAACCTGGGAGAGAACACTGAAGCTTTCTTT. The chain is built from TRBV4-1 and TRBJ1-1; no clear D gene. V lost 0 bases and J 1 base, leaving 18 bases between the germline ends. Germline V CDR1 and CDR2: MGHRA, YSYEKL. The CDR3 runs 18 residues.

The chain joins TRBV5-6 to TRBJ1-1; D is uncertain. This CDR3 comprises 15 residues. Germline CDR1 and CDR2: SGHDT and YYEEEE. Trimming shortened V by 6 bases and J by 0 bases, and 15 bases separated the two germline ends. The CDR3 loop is CASTSVPNLNTEAFF. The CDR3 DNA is TGTGCCAGCACCTCCGTTCCTAACTTGAACACTGAAGCTTTCTTT.

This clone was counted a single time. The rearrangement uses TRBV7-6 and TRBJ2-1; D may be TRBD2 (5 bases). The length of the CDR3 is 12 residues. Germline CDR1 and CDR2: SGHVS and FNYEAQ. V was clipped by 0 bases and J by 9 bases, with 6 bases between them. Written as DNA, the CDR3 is TGTGCCAGCAGCTTAGCCCGGGGTGAGCAGTTCTTC. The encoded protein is CASSLARGEQFF.

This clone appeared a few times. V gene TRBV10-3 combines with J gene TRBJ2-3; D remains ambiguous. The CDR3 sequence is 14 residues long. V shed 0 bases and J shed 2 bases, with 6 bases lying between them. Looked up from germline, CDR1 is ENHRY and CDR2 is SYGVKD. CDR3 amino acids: CAISESQNTDTQYF. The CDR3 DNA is TGTGCCATCAGTGAGTCCCAGAACACAGATACGCAGTATTTT.

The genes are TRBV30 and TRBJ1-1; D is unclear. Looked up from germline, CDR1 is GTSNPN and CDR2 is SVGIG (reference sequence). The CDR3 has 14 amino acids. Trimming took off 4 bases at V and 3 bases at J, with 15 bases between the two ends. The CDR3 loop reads CAWIPRGEDTEAFF. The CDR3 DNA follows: TGTGCCTGGATACCCCGGGGAGAGGACACTGAAGCTTTCTTT.

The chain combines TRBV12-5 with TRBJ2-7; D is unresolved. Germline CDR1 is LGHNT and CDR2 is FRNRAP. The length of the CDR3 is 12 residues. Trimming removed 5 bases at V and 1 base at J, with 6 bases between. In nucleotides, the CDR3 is TGTGCTAGTGGTCCCGTGTCCTACGAGCAGTACTTC. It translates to CASGPVSYEQYF.